This T cell receptor beta chain is drawn from a study of identical twins. Overall study findings and caveats: Surplus twin overlap in beta out-of-frame sequences was less pronounced.

Using its own MiXCR run on the 5' RACE reads, TCRdb lists one record per CDR3 protein. The profile shows some 590,000 distinct CDR3 sequences, over 8.5% of them singletons. This clonotype has ten or more counts. Its antigen is unknown. Germline V lookup: CDR1 SEHNR, CDR2 FQNEAQ (reference sequence). The CDR3 has 14 amino acids. Unmatched junction bases numbered 11, after V lost 10 bases and J lost 5 bases. The data also belong to a second study, concerning yellow fever vaccine responses in identical twins. This second study says: Twins reportedly appeared to share part of their vaccine T cell response while keeping part individual.

The TCR originated in a woman between 18 and 29 years old in good health. This chain connects TRBV7-9 to TRBJ2-5, with TRBD1 identical over 9 bases. Source material: PBMCs. The CDR3 sequence: CATNRGPGGETQYF. The CDR3 DNA reads as TGTGCCACCAACAGGGGGCCAGGCGGGGAGACCCAGTACTTC.